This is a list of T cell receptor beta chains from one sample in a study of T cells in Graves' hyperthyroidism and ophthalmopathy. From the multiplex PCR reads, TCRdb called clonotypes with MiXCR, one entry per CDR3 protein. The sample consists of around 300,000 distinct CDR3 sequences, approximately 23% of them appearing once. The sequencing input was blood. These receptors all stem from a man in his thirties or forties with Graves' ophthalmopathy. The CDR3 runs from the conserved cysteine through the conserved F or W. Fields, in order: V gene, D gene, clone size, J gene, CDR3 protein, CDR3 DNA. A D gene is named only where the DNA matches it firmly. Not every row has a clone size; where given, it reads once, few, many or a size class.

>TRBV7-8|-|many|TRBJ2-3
CASSSRPGPDTDTQYF
TGTGCCAGCAGCTCACGCCCGGGACCAGACACAGATACGCAGTATTTT
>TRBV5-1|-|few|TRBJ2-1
CASSLGEDVGEQFF
TGCGCCAGCAGCTTGGGGGAGGACGTCGGTGAGCAGTTCTTC
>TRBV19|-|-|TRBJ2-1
CASEDQYSQFF
TGTGCCAGTGAAGATCAATATTCGCAGTTCTTC
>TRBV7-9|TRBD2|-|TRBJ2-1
CASSLVGTSGREQFF
TGTGCCAGCAGCTTAGTTGGGACTAGCGGCCGGGAGCAGTTCTTC
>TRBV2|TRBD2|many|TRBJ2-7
CASSVTSGTYEQYF
TGTGCCAGCAGTGTGACTAGCGGGACATACGAGCAGTACTTC
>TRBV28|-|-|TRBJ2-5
CASSLSYQETQYF
TGTGCCAGCAGTTTATCGTACCAAGAGACCCAGTACTTC
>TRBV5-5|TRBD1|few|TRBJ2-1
CASSGGTGAYNEQFF
TGTGCCAGCAGCGGCGGGACAGGAGCCTACAATGAGCAGTTCTTC
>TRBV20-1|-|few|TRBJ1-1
CSVRPKLGVYTEAFF
TGCAGTGTTAGACCCAAGCTGGGAGTCTACACTGAAGCTTTCTTT
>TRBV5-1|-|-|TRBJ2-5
CASSLASRNQETQYF
TGCGCCAGCAGCTTGGCTTCACGAAACCAAGAGACCCAGTACTTC
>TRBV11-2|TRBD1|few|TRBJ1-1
CASSSWTGPNTEAFF
TGTGCCAGCAGCTCTTGGACAGGACCGAACACTGAAGCTTTCTTT
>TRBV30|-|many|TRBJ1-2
CAWSVQGRPERGYTF
TGTGCCTGGAGTGTCCAGGGACGACCTGAGCGTGGCTACACCTTC
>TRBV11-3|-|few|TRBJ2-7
CASSQEFGQEGEQYF
TGTGCCAGCAGCCAAGAGTTTGGACAGGAGGGCGAGCAGTACTTC
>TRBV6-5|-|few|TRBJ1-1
CASSAGGVEAFF
TGTGCCAGCAGTGCAGGAGGGGTAGAAGCTTTCTTT
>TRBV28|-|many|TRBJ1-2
CASSRGRGYGYTF
TGTGCCAGCAGCCGAGGGCGCGGCTATGGCTACACCTTC
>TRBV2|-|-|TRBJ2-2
CASSEWARATGELFF
TGTGCCAGCAGTGAATGGGCCAGGGCGACCGGGGAGCTGTTTTTT
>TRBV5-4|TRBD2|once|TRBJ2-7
CGSSLTSGKAYEQYF
TGTGGCAGCAGCTTGACTAGCGGGAAAGCGTACGAGCAGTACTTC
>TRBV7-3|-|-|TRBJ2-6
CASSMVGGRSSGANVLTF
TGTGCCAGCAGTATGGTGGGGGGACGGAGCTCTGGGGCCAACGTCCTGACTTTC
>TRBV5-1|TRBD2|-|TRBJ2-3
CASSLGLLAGGEDTQYF
TGCGCCAGCAGCTTGGGCCTACTAGCGGGAGGGGAAGATACGCAGTATTTT
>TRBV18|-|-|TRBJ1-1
CASSPPWENTEAFF
TGTGCCAGCTCACCCCCCTGGGAGAACACTGAAGCTTTCTTT
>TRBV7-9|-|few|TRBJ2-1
CASSSTKQVLGGSYNEQFF
TGTGCCAGCAGCTCGACCAAACAGGTGCTCGGGGGCTCCTACAATGAGCAGTTCTTC
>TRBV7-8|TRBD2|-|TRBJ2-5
CASSWSGKETQYF
TGTGCCAGCAGCTGGAGCGGGAAAGAGACCCAGTACTTC
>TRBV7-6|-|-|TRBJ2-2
CASSLGVGGELFF
TGTGCCAGCAGCTTAGGAGTTGGCGGGGAGCTGTTTTTT
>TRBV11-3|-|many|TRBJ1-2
CASSSGVRNYGYTF
TGTGCCAGCAGCTCCGGAGTAAGGAACTATGGCTACACCTTC
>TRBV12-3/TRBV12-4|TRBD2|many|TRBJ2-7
CASSWEGGPHEQYF
TGTGCCAGCAGTTGGGAGGGAGGGCCGCACGAGCAGTACTTC
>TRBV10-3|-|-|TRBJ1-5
CAISESRGGTNQPQHF
TGTGCCATCAGTGAGTCTCGGGGGGGGACCAATCAGCCCCAGCATTTT
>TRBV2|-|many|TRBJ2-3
CASWNKGLYTDTQYF
TGTGCCAGCTGGAACAAAGGGCTTTACACAGATACGCAGTATTTT
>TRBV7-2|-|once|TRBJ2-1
CASSPQGRLVNEQLF
TGTGCCAGCAGCCCCCAGGGTCGGCTGGTGAATGAGCAGCTCTTC
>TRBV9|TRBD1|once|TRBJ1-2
CASSVSRTGALGYTF
TGTGCCAGCAGCGTATCTCGGACAGGGGCGTTAGGCTACACCTTC
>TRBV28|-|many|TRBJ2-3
CASHGRHRGGSDTQYF
TGTGCCAGCCACGGGAGACATCGGGGAGGCTCAGATACGCAGTATTTT
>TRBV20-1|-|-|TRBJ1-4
CSASGGPEKLFF
TGCAGTGCTAGCGGGGGCCCCGAAAAACTGTTTTTT
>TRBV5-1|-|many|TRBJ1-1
CASSLNQGTTEAFF
TGCGCCAGCAGCTTGAATCAGGGAACCACTGAAGCTTTCTTT
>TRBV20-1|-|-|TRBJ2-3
CSALRASRLDTLYF
TGCAGTGCTTTGCGGGCCAGCAGACTAGATACGCTGTATTTT
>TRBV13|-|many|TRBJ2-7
CASSLAGYPYEQYF
TGTGCCAGCAGCTTAGCGGGCTACCCCTACGAGCAGTACTTC
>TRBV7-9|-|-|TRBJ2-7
CASSFPTRPYEQYF
TGTGCCAGCAGCTTTCCAACCCGTCCCTACGAGCAGTACTTC
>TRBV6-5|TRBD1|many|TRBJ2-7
CASSYRQGAYEQYF
TGTGCCAGCAGTTACCGTCAGGGGGCCTACGAGCAGTACTTC
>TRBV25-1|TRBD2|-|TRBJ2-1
CASSDPGTSGSNEQFF
TGTGCCAGCAGTGATCCCGGGACTAGCGGGAGCAATGAGCAGTTCTTC
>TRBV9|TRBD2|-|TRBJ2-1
CASSVLAGGGGDEQFF
TGTGCCAGCAGCGTTCTAGCGGGAGGGGGGGGCGATGAGCAGTTCTTC
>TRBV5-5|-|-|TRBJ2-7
CASSTEMGRIYEQYF
TGTGCCAGCAGCACTGAAATGGGACGCATCTACGAGCAGTACTTC
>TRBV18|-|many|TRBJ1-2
CASSPREGEGGYTF
TGTGCCAGCTCACCAAGGGAAGGGGAAGGTGGCTACACCTTC
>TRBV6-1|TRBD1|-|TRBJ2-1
CASMGQGGFNEQFF
TGTGCCAGCATGGGACAGGGAGGTTTCAATGAGCAGTTCTTC
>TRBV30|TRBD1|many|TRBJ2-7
CAWTTGQGYREQYF
TGTGCCTGGACAACTGGACAGGGGTATCGCGAGCAGTACTTC
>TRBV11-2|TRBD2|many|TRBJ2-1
CASSGGTSGGPHPQFF
TGTGCCAGCAGCGGGGGGACTAGCGGGGGTCCCCACCCGCAGTTCTTC
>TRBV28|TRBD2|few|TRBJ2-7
CASSPRTSPGEQYF
TGTGCCAGCAGTCCTAGGACTAGTCCGGGCGAGCAGTACTTC
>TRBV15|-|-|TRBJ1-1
CATSRGGGGGTEAFF
TGTGCCACCAGCAGAGGTGGGGGGGGGGGCACTGAAGCTTTCTTT
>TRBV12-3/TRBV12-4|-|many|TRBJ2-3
CASSLGGNTQYF
TGTGCCAGCAGTTTAGGTGGGAATACGCAGTATTTT
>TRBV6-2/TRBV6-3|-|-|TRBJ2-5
CASSLTGETQCF
TGTGCCAGCAGCCTGACCGGGGAGACCCAGTGCTTC
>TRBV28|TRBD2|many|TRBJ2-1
CASTPGGGNEQFF
TGTGCCAGCACCCCGGGGGGGGGAAATGAGCAGTTCTTC
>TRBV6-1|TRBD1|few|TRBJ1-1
CASSLGGPTEAFF
TGTGCCAGCAGTCTAGGGGGCCCCACTGAAGCTTTCTTT
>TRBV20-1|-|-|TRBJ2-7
CSARDLRLAVTYEQYF
TGCAGTGCTAGAGATCTTAGGTTAGCGGTAACCTACGAGCAGTACTTC
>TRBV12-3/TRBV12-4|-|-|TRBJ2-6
CASSFISSGANVLTF
TGTGCCAGCAGTTTTATCAGCTCTGGGGCCAACGTCCTGACTTTC
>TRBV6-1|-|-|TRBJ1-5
CASCLPGQPQHF
TGTGCCAGCTGTTTACCGGGTCAGCCCCAGCATTTT
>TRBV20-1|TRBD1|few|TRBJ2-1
CSARDWGQGYNEQFF
TGCAGTGCTAGAGATTGGGGACAGGGGTACAATGAGCAGTTCTTC
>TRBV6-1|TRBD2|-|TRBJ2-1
CASRSGDNEQFF
TGTGCCAGCAGGAGCGGGGACAATGAGCAGTTCTTC
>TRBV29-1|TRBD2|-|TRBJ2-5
CSVDNRGTSAKETQYF
TGCAGCGTTGACAATCGTGGGACTAGCGCAAAAGAGACCCAGTACTTC
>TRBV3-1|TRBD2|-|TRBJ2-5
CASTFGIAGGQETQYF
TGTGCCAGCACCTTCGGGATAGCGGGGGGACAAGAGACCCAGTACTTC
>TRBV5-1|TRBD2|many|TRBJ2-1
CASSLAKTSGYNEQFF
TGCGCCAGCAGCTTGGCCAAGACTAGCGGTTACAATGAGCAGTTCTTC
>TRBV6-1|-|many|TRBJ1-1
CASSADSTEAFF
TGTGCCAGCAGTGCTGACAGTACCGAAGCTTTCTTT